This is a list of T cell receptor beta chains from one sample in a study of cytomegalovirus exposure and HLA in healthy donors. Assay used: immunoSEQ multiplex PCR; TCRdb lists only in-frame clones, some missing. The sample has 85,000 to 100,000 clones, 60% to 85% seen once. Material: PBMCs. The receptors derive from a man in his fifties or sixties in good health and CMV-seropositive. Each CDR3 is given with its conserved first and last residue. Each record gives: clone size, D gene, V gene, J gene, CDR3 DNA, CDR3 protein. The D gene is left open where the match is weak. Size is omitted from some rows. Given values are once, few, many or a class for expanded clones.

>.|.|TRBV6-6|TRBJ1-3
TGTGCCAGTCACCGGGACACGGGAAACACCATATATTTT
CASHRDTGNTIYF
>few|TRBD1|TRBV7-8|TRBJ2-7
TGTGCCAGCAGCTTAGAAGGGACAGCCCTCGCGATCCAGTACTTC
CASSLEGTALAIQYF
>.|TRBD1|TRBV5-1|TRBJ1-1
TGCGCCAGCAACACAGGGGGCGGGAGTTTCAGTGGCACTGAAGCTTTCTTT
CASNTGGGSFSGTEAFF
>.|TRBD1|TRBV5-1|TRBJ1-2
TGCGCCAGCAGTCCTCAGATGGGACAGGCTTTTGGCTACACCTTC
CASSPQMGQAFGYTF
>few|TRBD1|TRBV7-3|TRBJ2-7
TGTGCCAGCAGCCCACAGGGGGCCTACGAGCAGTACTTC
CASSPQGAYEQYF
>.|.|TRBV27|TRBJ2-7
TGTGCCAGCAGCATGACCAGGGTCAAGTGGGCCGCCGTGTACGAGCAGTACTTC
CASSMTRVKWAAVYEQYF
>.|TRBD2|TRBV28|TRBJ2-1
TGTGCCAGCAGTAGCGGGGGGCTATCCTACAATGAGCAGTTCTTC
CASSSGGLSYNEQFF
>.|.|TRBV7-9|TRBJ1-2
TGTGCCAGCAGCTTAGCAAACACCTATGGCTACACCTTC
CASSLANTYGYTF
>.|.|TRBV27|TRBJ2-1
TGTGCCAGCAGTTTAGGAGCGGGCGACTCCTACAATGAGCAGTTCTTC
CASSLGAGDSYNEQFF
>.|TRBD2|TRBV5-4|TRBJ2-3
TGTGCCAGCAGCTTGTTAAAGCGGGAGCGCACAGATACGCAGTATTTT
CASSLLKRERTDTQYF
>.|TRBD1|TRBV7-2|TRBJ1-1
TGTGCCAGCAGCTCACAGGGGGGCACTGAAGCTTTCTTT
CASSSQGGTEAFF
>.|TRBD1|TRBV25-1|TRBJ1-5
TGTGCCAGCAGTGGCCGACAGGGGGCAGGTCAGCCCCAGAATTTT
CASSGRQGAGQPQNF
>once|TRBD2|TRBV7-2|TRBJ2-4
TGTGCCAGCAGCCCTGCCCCCGGGACTAGCCCTGGCGCCCAGTACTTC
CASSPAPGTSPGAQYF
>.|TRBD2|TRBV6-5|TRBJ2-7
TGTGCCAGCAGGCAAGTAGCGGGGGGGCCCGGCGAGCAGTACTTC
CASRQVAGGPGEQYF
>once|.|TRBV14|TRBJ2-1
TGTGCCAGCAGCGGAGGGGCTAGGGAGCAGTTCTTC
CASSGGAREQFF
>once|.|TRBV5-1|TRBJ2-2
TGCGCCAGCAGCTTGGCGACCGGGGAGCTGTTTTTT
CASSLATGELFF
>.|.|TRBV27|TRBJ1-6
TGTGCCAGCAGTTTAATTGGCGGCGCCCCACACTTT
CASSLIGGAPHF
>few|.|TRBV7-2|TRBJ2-7
TGTGCCAGCAAAAGGGGGGGTACCTCTAACTACGAGCAGTACTTC
CASKRGGTSNYEQYF
>once|TRBD1|TRBV18|TRBJ1-2
TGTGCCAGCTCACCAGGGACAGGGAAGATTGGCTACACCTTC
CASSPGTGKIGYTF
>.|.|TRBV2|TRBJ1-5
TGTGCCAGCAGTGCACAAGAAAATCAGCCCCAGCATTTT
CASSAQENQPQHF
>.|.|TRBV7-9|TRBJ2-7
TGTGCCAGCAGCTTAGGATTACTAAGCTACGAGCAGTACTTC
CASSLGLLSYEQYF
>.|.|TRBV9|TRBJ2-1
TGTGCCAGCAGCCTTATTCCACGGCGGGACAATGAGCAGTTCTTC
CASSLIPRRDNEQFF
>.|TRBD2|TRBV18|TRBJ2-7
TGTGCCAGCTCAGGTAGCGGGGGTACCTACGAGCAGTACTTC
CASSGSGGTYEQYF
>.|.|TRBV30|TRBJ1-2
TGTGCCTGGAGTGTACGGGGGTGGGGGGGTGGCTACACCTTC
CAWSVRGWGGGYTF
>.|TRBD1|TRBV5-1|TRBJ2-1
TGCGCCAGCAGCTTGGAGGCTAGGGGACAGGGTGGACTAAATGAGCAGTTCTTC
CASSLEARGQGGLNEQFF
>.|TRBD2|TRBV15|TRBJ2-1
TGTGCCACCTTGAGGAGCGGGGCATACAATGAGCAGTTCTTC
CATLRSGAYNEQFF
>.|TRBD2|TRBV5-5|TRBJ2-7
TGTGCCAGCAGCTGGGGGGGAGGGAGCGGGGGAACCTACGAGCAGTACTTC
CASSWGGGSGGTYEQYF
>.|TRBD1|TRBV11-2|TRBJ2-5
TGTGCCAGCAGCTTTCTTTCGGGACAGCAAGAGACCCAGTACTTC
CASSFLSGQQETQYF
>few|TRBD1|TRBV4-3|TRBJ1-1
TGCGCCAGCAGCCTTGCGACAGGGGCAACTGAAGCTTTCTTT
CASSLATGATEAFF